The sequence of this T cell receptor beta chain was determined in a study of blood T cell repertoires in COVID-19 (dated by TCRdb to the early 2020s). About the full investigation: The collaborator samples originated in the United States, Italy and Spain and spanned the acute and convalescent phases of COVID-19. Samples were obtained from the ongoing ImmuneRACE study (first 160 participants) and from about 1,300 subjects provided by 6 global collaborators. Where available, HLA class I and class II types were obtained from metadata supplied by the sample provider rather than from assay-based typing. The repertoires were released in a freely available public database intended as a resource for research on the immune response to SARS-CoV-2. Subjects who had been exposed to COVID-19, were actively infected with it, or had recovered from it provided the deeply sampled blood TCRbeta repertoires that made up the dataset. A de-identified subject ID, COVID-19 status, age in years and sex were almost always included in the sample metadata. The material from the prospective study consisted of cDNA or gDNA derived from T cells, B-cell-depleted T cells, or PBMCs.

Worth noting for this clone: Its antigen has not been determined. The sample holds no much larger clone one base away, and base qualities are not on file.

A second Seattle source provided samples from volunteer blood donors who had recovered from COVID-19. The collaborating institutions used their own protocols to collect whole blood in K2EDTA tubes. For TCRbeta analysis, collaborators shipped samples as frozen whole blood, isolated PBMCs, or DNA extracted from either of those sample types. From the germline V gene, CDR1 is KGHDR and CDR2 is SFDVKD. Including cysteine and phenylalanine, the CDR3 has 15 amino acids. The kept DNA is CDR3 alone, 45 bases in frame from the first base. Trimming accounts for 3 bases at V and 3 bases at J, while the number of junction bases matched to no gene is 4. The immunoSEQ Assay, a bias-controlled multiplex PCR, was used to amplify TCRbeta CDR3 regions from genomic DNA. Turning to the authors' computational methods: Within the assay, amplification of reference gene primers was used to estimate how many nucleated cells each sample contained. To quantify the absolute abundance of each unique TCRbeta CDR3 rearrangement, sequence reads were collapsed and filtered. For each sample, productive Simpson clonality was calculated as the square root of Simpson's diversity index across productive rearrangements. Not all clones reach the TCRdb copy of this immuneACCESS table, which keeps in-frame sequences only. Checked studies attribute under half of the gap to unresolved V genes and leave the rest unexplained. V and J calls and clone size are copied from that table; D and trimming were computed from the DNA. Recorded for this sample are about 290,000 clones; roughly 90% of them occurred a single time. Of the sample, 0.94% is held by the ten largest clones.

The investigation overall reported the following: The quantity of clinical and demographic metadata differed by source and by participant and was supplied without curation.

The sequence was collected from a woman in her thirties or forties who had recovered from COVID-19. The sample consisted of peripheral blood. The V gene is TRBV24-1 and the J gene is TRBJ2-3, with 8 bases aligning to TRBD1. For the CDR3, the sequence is CATSDGGQGTDTQYF. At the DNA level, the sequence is TGTGCCACCAGTGATGGCGGACAGGGTACAGATACGCAGTATTTT.